This T cell receptor beta chain emerged from a study of a mutant IDH1 vaccine in newly diagnosed glioma. Overall study context: Patients were pretreated with radiotherapy, temozolomide, or both, mostly both.

Study-wide points: Roughly 92% of patients showed vaccine-induced immune responses across multiple MHC alleles. Top peripheral T cell clonotype shifts appeared unrelated to pseudoprogression.

Time point meaning: baseline, week 1 (first vaccination visit). Documented treatment: pre-vaccination baseline after standard-of-care therapy. On this clone itself: Antigen unknown.

Clones were sequenced by immunoSEQ multiplex PCR, and TCRdb holds only the in-frame ones, with some missing. Counted here are over 55,000 clones, 65% to 85% occurring once; the ten biggest clones make up roughly 4.4%. This TCR came from a woman aged 18-35 years with glioma. Some clones in this sample may be carry-over from other donors' samples. Specimen: peripheral blood mononuclear cells (PBMCs), collected from a glioma patient treated with radiotherapy, temozolomide or both.

CDR3 sequence: CASSLKQGPTNYGYTF. In nucleotides, the CDR3 is TGTGCCAGCAGCTTAAAGCAGGGACCAACTAACTATGGCTACACCTTC. The rearrangement uses TRBV7-9 and TRBJ1-2; perhaps TRBD1 as D (5 bases). Germline CDR1 and CDR2: SEHNR and FQNEAQ (reference sequence). The CDR3 runs 16 residues. V gave up 2 bases and J gave up 0 bases, with 13 bases separating them.